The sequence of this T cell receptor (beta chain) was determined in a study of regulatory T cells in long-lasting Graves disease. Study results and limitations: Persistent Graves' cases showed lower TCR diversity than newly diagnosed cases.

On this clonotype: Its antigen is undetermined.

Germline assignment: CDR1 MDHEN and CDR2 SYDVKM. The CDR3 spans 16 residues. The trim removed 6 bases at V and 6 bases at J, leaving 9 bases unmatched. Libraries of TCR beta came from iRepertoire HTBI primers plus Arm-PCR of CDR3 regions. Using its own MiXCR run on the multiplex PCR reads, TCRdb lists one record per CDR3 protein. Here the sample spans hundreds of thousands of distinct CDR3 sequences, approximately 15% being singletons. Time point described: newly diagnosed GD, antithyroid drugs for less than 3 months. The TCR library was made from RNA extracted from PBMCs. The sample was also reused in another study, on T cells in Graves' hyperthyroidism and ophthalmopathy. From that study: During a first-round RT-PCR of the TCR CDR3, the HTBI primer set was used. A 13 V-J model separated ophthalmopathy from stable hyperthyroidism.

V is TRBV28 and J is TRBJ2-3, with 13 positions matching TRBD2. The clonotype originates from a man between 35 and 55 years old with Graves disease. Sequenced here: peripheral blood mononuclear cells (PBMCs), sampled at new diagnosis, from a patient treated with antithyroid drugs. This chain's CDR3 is CASSSGTSGEGDTQYF. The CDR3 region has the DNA TGTGCCAGCAGCTCCGGGACTAGCGGGGAGGGGGATACGCAGTATTTT.